This T cell receptor (beta chain) was documented in a study of long-term antiretroviral therapy in people with HIV (dated by TCRdb to between 2022 and 2023). At the level of the whole study: Collection of the earliest samples took place about a decade ahead of the 2015 WHO recommendation for immediate ART, at a time when ART was typically delayed until CD4 counts fell. From some 30 adults with confirmed HIV infection, the cohort provided 192 cryopreserved PBMC samples, gathered serially across a mean of approximately six years (range 1-12). No cross-contamination during QIAcube processing turned up in test extractions that ran a monoclonal T-cell line alongside 33 polyclonal samples. A retrospective serial study tested whether changes in peripheral blood TRB repertoire composition and diversity were associated with ART initiation and durable HIV suppression. Of the roughly 30 participants with HIV, about a dozen were female.

Inclusion was restricted to participants for whom at least one PBMC sample before ART initiation and at least two post-ART samples were available. All participants with HIV were treated in the United States of America. Cryopreserved samples of roughly 0.95-10 million PBMC were thawed and washed before DNA extraction. At the time of the earliest PBMC sample, participants with HIV were aged between roughly 23 and 60 years. Each participant contributed PBMC samples from 1-4 timepoints before ART initiation and 2-8 timepoints after ART initiation, with a median of 7 samples. For every participant, serial HIV viral load, CD4+ T-cell count, ART history and demographic data were obtained. Using a Qiagen kit on a QIAcube, genomic DNA was extracted from unsorted PBMC, with samples processed in batches of 12. About this clone itself: Its binding antigen is unknown. Base qualities are not at hand, and no much larger clone is one base apart.

Spanning cysteine to phenylalanine, the CDR3 consists of 16 amino acids. The entry retains the CDR3 DNA only, 48 bases that are in frame from base 1. CDR1 KGHSH and CDR2 LQKENI were looked up in the germline V gene. The trim is 1 base for V and 0 bases for J, with a gap of 13 bases between the germline ends. The immunoSEQ hsTCRB v3.0 assay was used at survey level resolution to sequence the TRB variable region. The targeted TRB sequencing depth was roughly 40,000-55,000 T-cell genomes per sample. TRB libraries were pooled and sequenced on an Illumina MiSeq using a v3 150-cycle kit. As for the original processing: Repertoire analysis was performed in R inside a reproducible Nextflow workflow that covered QC, data transformation and analysis. Custom analyses were implemented in LymphoSeq2, an R package for AIRR-Seq data exploration. A handful of samples yielding fewer than 5000 total TRB sequences were excluded, leaving 188 analyzed HIV repertoires. Of the 180 to 200 retained HIV repertoires, over 55 were collected before and around 130 after ART initiation. Each repertoire was downsampled to 5000 TRB nucleotide sequences, and summary statistics were averaged across 100 downsampling iterations. TRB sequences were retained for analysis only if CDR3 regions of at least seven amino acids were present. Diversity was assessed using a clonality score derived from Shannon entropy and using the Gini coefficient. In the repertoire networks, any two of the top 5000 CDR3 amino acid sequences were connected whenever the two sequences differed by an edit distance of one. GLIPH2 predicted antigen specificity groups and MHC restriction for TRB CDR3 amino acid sequences. CDR3 amino acid sequences were matched against VDJdb and McPAS-TCR to flag known CMV, EBV, HIV or tissue antigen associations. Pre-ART, post-ART and control groups were compared with Wilcoxon signed-rank tests and Holm-Bonferroni correction. The table was pulled from immuneACCESS by TCRdb, which kept in-frame rearrangements only. Such tables lose some clones; where checked, under half of the loss comes from unresolved V genes, and the rest has no known cause. The V and J calls and clone size are taken from that table; D and trimming were inferred from the DNA. The sample table holds several thousand clones, of which around 85% were seen once. The ten largest clonotypes hold roughly 13% of the sample.

Study-wide findings and limitations: HIV repertoires had narrower CDR3 length ranges than controls, and the network structure suggested an antigen-experienced repertoire that shifted only slightly toward naive after ART. Unsorted PBMC were profiled instead of sorted CD4+ and CD8+ T cells because pre-ART samples had limited cell numbers. No data were available on ART adherence, viral resistance or therapy changes, limiting inferences about post-ART repertoire changes. Starting ART was linked to a significant rise in TRB diversity, yet even with long-term ART the diversity remained significantly lower than in transplant donor controls. Expanded TRB clones identified before ART initiation dominated the repertoire at all time points, although this dominance fluctuated and declined in many PLHIV after ART. Limited PBMC availability meant only the TCR beta chain was sequenced, without alpha chain pairing. The samples were dated from about 2004 to 2018, and the ART regimens that were used may be less effective than current ART regimens.

The rearranged segments are TRBV18 and TRBJ2-7, with no reliable assignment of the D segment. The specimen comprised unsorted PBMCs, sampled 2.6 years before starting antiretroviral therapy. The receptor was derived from a man aged 35 to 55 with HIV. The CDR3 protein: CASSPRADLSSYEQYF. The DNA sequence follows: TGTGCCAGCTCACCACGGGCAGATCTGAGCTCCTACGAGCAGTACTTC.